The entry that follows covers one T cell receptor beta chain sequence. Its antigen specificity is not known. Germline and junction disagree at one end, which may indicate a read error. This sample is part of a study of T cells in Graves' hyperthyroidism and ophthalmopathy (dated by TCRdb to the late 2010s). Regarding the research as a whole: Peripheral blood samples were taken at initial diagnosis, before any treatment was given. TCR V-J signatures able to tell the groups apart were searched for in a discovery cohort of around 95 patients, of whom roughly 42 had Graves' ophthalmopathy and 57 had stable Graves' hyperthyroidism. The study also compared thyroid tissue and blood T-cell repertoires from several Graves' hyperthyroidism patients. After sampling, hyperthyroidism patients received methimazole starting at 30 mg daily, and ophthalmopathy patients received high-dose intravenous methylprednisolone. The roughly 100 discovery patients were randomly split 7:3 into training and test sets. Prospective prediction of ophthalmopathy was tested in an independent validation cohort consisting of fewer than 20 hyperthyroidism patients and approximately 16 patients who later progressed to ophthalmopathy. TCR Vbeta CDR3 sequencing of 135 peripheral blood samples (approximately 44 ophthalmopathy, about 75 hyperthyroidism and roughly 17 progressor patients) is reported in the paper. The research as a whole found: In validation, the model predicted progression to ophthalmopathy a median of about 6 months before onset, with around 70% sensitivity and about 72% specificity. Ophthalmopathy was separated from stable hyperthyroidism by a 13 V-J signature model, with over 85% sensitivity and approximately 81% specificity obtained in cross-validation and 80%/75% obtained in testing. Most expanded thyroid clonotypes (frequency above 0.001) were also detected in blood, suggesting blood repertoires may reflect thyroid immune responses. No statistical method was used to fix the sample size in advance, and group allocation was not hidden from the investigators.

The germline V gene specifies SNHLY as CDR1 and FYNNEI as CDR2. From its cysteine to its phenylalanine, the CDR3 spans 15 amino acids. The DNA shown is the 45-base CDR3, in frame from base 1. The TCR beta CDR3 regions were amplified from the RNA transcripts. The first round of RT-PCR for the TCR CDR3 was performed with the HTBI primer set and the Qiagen OneStep RT-PCR kit. A second multiplex PCR round built the libraries, followed by size selection and purification. Sequencing of the libraries was done on an Illumina HiSeq2000 using paired-end 100 bp reads. The authors' analysis ran thus. Raw data were processed with SOAPnuke, discarding reads with adapters, uncalled bases, mean Phred below 15, or no exact constant-primer or identifier match. COPE v1.2.5 was used to merge the high-quality paired reads, and each unique nucleotide sequence was defined as a clonotype. MiTCR v1.1 was used to align the clonotypes against IMGT TRBV, TRBD and TRBJ reference segments. The analysis was restricted to V-J combinations with a frequency above 0.0001, which together covered 99.2% of the repertoires. A TCS score was defined as the ratio of F50 (clonal expansion) to E x V (chaos), with BLOSUM62-based TCRdist applied between CDR3 peptides within each V-J. Welch's t-statistics and random forest reduced around 550 V-J features to 10 to 15, which were used in a naive Bayes classifier (R e1071). The raw public data were reprocessed by TCRdb itself: fastp quality trimming at Q25, MiXCR clonotype calling, in-frame beta chains only. Every CDR3 protein is listed once, alongside the most common genes and DNA of its rows. TCRdb's processing, not the authors', yielded these V and J calls. The sample table contains hundreds of thousands of distinct CDR3 sequences; only one count was recorded for 15% to 20% of them. 3% to 4.5% of the sample lies in the top ten.

Graves' hyperthyroidism was defined as stable when no progression to ophthalmopathy occurred over 18 months of follow-up. Hyperthyroidism patients were aged 18 to 65 years and newly diagnosed, with disease duration of less than 2 months. Exclusion was applied to patients with uncontrolled infections, other autoimmune diseases, pregnancy or lactation. Diagnoses were based on clinical symptoms, serum thyroxine and TRAb, thyroid ultrasound and orbital computed tomography. PBMCs were separated from 7.5 to 10 ml of fresh peripheral blood using Ficoll-Paque density gradient centrifugation. Total RNA was extracted with Trizol reagent, and quality was checked on an Agilent 2100 Bioanalyzer.

The sequence links TRBV2 to TRBJ2-2; 9 middle bases align to TRBD1. The receptor's source is a woman aged 25 to 45 with Graves' hyperthyroidism. The sample taken for sequencing was blood. The CDR3 reads as follows: CVSKAQGANTGELFF. The base sequence is TGTGTCAGCAAGGCACAGGGGGCAAACACCGGGGAGCTGTTTTTT.